The subject of this entry is one TCR beta chain. This record comes from a study of lymphopenia after photon versus proton radiotherapy. Data came from immunoSEQ multiplex PCR; TCRdb stores just in-frame clones and leaves some out. The table includes 50,000 to 75,000 clones, approximately 86% detected once. The germline V and J ends were trimmed by 5 bases and 1 base, with 11 bases remaining between them. The CDR3 sequence is 14 residues long. CDR1 and CDR2 from the germline V gene are KGHSH and LQKENI. This specimen consisted of peripheral blood, obtained from a patient treated with photon-based radiotherapy. The source is a man between 35 and 55 years old with gastric cancer. The rearrangement uses TRBV18 and TRBJ1-1, with D tentatively TRBD1 (5 bases). CDR3 protein: CASSGGTANTEAFF. For the CDR3, the DNA is TGTGCCAGCTCAGGCGGGACGGCGAACACTGAAGCTTTCTTT.